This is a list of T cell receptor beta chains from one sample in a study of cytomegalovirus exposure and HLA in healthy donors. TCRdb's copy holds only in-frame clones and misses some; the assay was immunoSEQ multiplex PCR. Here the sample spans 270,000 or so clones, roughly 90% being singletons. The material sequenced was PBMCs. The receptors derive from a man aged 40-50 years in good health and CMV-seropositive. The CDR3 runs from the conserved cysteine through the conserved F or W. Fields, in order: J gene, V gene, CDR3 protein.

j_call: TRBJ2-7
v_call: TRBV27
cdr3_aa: CASSLSKPYEQYF

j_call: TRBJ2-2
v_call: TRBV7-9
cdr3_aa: CASSARLVAGVTGELFF

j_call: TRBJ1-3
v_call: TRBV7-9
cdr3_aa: CASSVRGAGNTIYF

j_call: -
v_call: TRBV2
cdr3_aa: CASSPTGTLSYEQYF

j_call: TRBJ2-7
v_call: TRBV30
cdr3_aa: CAWTISGSWYEQYF

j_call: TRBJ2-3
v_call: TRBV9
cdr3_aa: CASSHWEGQGSVDTQYF

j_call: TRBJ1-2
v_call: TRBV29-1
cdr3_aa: CSVRRWDRENYGYTF

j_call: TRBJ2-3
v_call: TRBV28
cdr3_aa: CASSFPAGTSGGTSTDTQYF

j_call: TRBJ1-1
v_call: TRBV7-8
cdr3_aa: CASSRGQVNTEAFF

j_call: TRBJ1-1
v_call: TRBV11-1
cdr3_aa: CASSSRGNTEAFF

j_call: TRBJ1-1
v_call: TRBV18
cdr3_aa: CASSSKQGGTEAFF

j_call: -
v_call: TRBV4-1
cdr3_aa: CASSQEGVSYEQYF

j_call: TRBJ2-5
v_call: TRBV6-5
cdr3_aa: CASSFRDRASETQYF

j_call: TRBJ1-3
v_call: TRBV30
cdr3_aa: CAQGSGNTIYF

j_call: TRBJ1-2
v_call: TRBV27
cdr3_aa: CASSFPGGYGYTF

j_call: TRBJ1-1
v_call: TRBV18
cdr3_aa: CASSHDRVWDTEAFF

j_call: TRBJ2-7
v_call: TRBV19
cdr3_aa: CASSMETAPYEQYF

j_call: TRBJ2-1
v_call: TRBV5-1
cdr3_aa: CASSFSGSSYNEQFF

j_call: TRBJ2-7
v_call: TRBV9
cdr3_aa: CASSVGTTSSYEQYF

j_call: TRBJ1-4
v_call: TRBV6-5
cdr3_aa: CASSYGAATNEKLFF

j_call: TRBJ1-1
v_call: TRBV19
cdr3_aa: CASSMGTGGTEAFF

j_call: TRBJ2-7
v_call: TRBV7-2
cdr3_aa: CASSLGWSSGVNSYEQYF

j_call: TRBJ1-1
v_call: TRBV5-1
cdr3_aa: CASSLQENTEAFF

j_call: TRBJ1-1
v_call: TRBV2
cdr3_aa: CASSPDSQLEAFF

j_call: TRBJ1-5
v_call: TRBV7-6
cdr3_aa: CASSLAGGTQPQHF

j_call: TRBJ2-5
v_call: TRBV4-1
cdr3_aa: CASSQPRGGTGSGEQYF

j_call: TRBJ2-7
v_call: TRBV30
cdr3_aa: CAWTTGTGGSEQYF

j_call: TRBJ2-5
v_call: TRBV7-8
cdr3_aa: CASSLWRDARTQYF

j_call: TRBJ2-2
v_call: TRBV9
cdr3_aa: CASSVAPSDTGELFF

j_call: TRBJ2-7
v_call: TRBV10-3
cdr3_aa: CAISERQGAEQYF

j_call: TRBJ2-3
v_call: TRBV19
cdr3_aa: CASRTGGSSDTQYF

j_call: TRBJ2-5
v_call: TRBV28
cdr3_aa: CASSLSQGGTQYF